One sample yielded the 10 T cell receptor beta chains listed below, sequenced in a study of cytomegalovirus exposure and HLA in healthy donors. Amplification used 60 Vbeta primers and 13 Jbeta primers. This table comes from immunoSEQ multiplex PCR, and its TCRdb copy is limited to in-frame clones, with some not included. The data show roughly 180,000 clones, 70% to 90% seen once. Sequencing was carried out using PBMCs. Receptor source: a man aged 18-30 years in good health and CMV-seropositive.

The chain links TRBV21-1 to TRBJ2-7; TRBD2, the table's D call, lacks a check against the DNA. TRBV21-1 counts as a pseudogene. The CDR3 extends over 16 amino acids. CDR3 DNA sequence: TGTGCCAGCAGCAAAGGGCTTTGCGGGGTGTCCTACGAGCAGTACTTC. This gives the protein CASSKGLCGVSYEQYF.

The chain has TRBV6-1 and TRBJ1-5; D is uncertain. In germline, CDR1 is MNHNS, CDR2 SASEGT. The CDR3 is made up of 14 amino acids. Trimming left V 2 bases short and J 5 bases short, with 10 bases between. CDR3 in amino acids: CASSEKEGYQPQHF. The CDR3 DNA follows: TGTGCCAGCAGTGAAAAGGAGGGATATCAGCCCCAGCATTTT.

This clone has a handful of counts. V and J are TRBV11-3 and TRBJ1-2; 9 bases map to TRBD1. The CDR3 runs 19 residues. The germline V gene encodes CDR1 SGHNT and CDR2 YENEEA. J gave up 5 bases and V 4 bases, and 20 bases lay outside the gene matches. This CDR3 reads CASSYNLRGTGYFGYGYTF. In nucleotides, the CDR3 is TGTGCCAGCAGCTACAATTTACGTGGGACAGGGTATTTTGGGTATGGCTACACCTTC.

V usage is TRBV29-1 and J usage is TRBJ2-7; a possible D gene is TRBD2 (5 bases). Trimming shortened V by 4 bases and J by 0 bases, and 16 bases separated the two germline ends. The CDR3 extends over 15 amino acids. Germline CDR1 SQVTM, CDR2 ANQGSEA. CDR3 region: CSVVGIGRSSYEQYF. The CDR3 bases are TGCAGCGTTGTCGGGATCGGCAGGAGCTCCTACGAGCAGTACTTC.

V gene TRBV5-5 combines with J gene TRBJ1-1; D possibly corresponds to TRBD1 (5 bases). This CDR3 comprises 13 residues. The V gene lost 5 bases and the J gene lost 3 bases, with 11 bases spanning the gap. Germline lookup yields CDR1 SGHKS and CDR2 YYEKEE (reference sequence). The CDR3 loop is CASRSGGDTEAFF. The CDR3 DNA reads as TGTGCCAGCAGATCAGGAGGGGACACTGAAGCTTTCTTT.

The V gene is TRBV2, the J gene TRBJ2-5, with D maybe TRBD2 (6 bases). The CDR3 loop spans 13 amino acids. Trimming took off 4 bases at V and 6 bases at J, with 12 bases between the two ends. Germline assignment: CDR1 SNHLY and CDR2 FYNNEI. CDR3: CASSGIAVKTQYF. CDR3 in DNA: TGTGCCAGCAGTGGAATAGCGGTGAAGACCCAGTACTTC. Full variable domain (outside the CDR3, taken from reference TRBV2 and TRBJ2-5): EPEVTQTPSHQVTQMGQEVILRCVPISNHLYFYWYRQILGQKVEFLVSFYNNEISEKSEIFDDQFSVERPDGSNFTLKIRSTKLEDSAMYFCASSGIAVKTQYFGPGTRLLVL.

V and J are TRBV2 and TRBJ1-5; the match to TRBD1 covers 7 bases. V was pared by 4 bases and J by 8 bases, with 8 bases of the junction left unmatched. The length of the CDR3 is 14 residues. Germline V gene sequence: CDR1 SNHLY, CDR2 FYNNEI. CDR3 nucleotides: TGTGCCAGCAGTGGACGACGACAGGGTGAGCCCCAGCATTTT. Residues: CASSGRRQGEPQHF.

The chain joins TRBV18 to TRBJ2-3, with D perhaps matching TRBD1 (6 bases). Germline-derived CDR1 and CDR2 are KGHSH and LQKENI. The V end was cut by 6 bases, the J end by 4 bases, with 11 bases between. The length of the CDR3 is 13 residues. CDR3 protein: CASSQGLADTQYF. Here the CDR3 DNA reads TGTGCCAGCTCGCAGGGGTTGGCAGATACGCAGTATTTT.

The rearrangement uses TRBV9 and TRBJ2-3; 7 bases map to TRBD1. The germline CDR1 and CDR2 sequences are SGDLS and YYNGEE. Trimming removed 6 bases from V and 2 bases from J; junction bases left unmatched: 6. This CDR3 contains 14 residues. CDR3 DNA sequence: TGTGCCAGCACAACGGGACAGACCACAGATACGCAGTATTTT. This translates into CASTTGQTTDTQYF.

The chain carries TRBV6-5 and TRBJ1-2; no definite D call. V was cut by 2 bases and J by 2 bases, with 6 bases left in between. CDR3 length equals 13 residues. The germline gives CDR1 MNHEY, CDR2 SVGAGI. The chain's CDR3 is CASSYELNYGYTF. CDR3 coding DNA: TGTGCCAGCAGTTACGAGCTAAACTATGGCTACACCTTC.